The 17 T cell receptor beta chains below all came from one sample that was sequenced in a study of CD8 T cells in ankylosing spondylitis. MiXCR was run by TCRdb on the 5' RACE reads, yielding one entry per CDR3 protein. Among about 300,000 distinct CDR3 sequences, about 20% were seen once, and the ten largest hold under 4%. Input material: blood, either unsorted or a sorted T cell fraction (not recorded which). The receptors here all came from a female donor with ankylosing spondylitis or in good health (not recorded which).

This clonotype was detected ten times or more. The V gene is TRBV6-2 or TRBV6-3, the J gene TRBJ1-3, with D unclear. Germline V CDR1 and CDR2: MNHEY, SVGEGT. The CDR3 contains 17 residues. V was cut by 2 bases and J by 0 bases, with 14 bases left in between. The CDR3 nucleotides read TGTGCCAGCAGTTACGCTAACCTGGTCCGCTCTGGAAACACCATATATTTT. As protein: CASSYANLVRSGNTIYF.

Only a few counts were recorded for this clonotype. The chain recombines TRBV5-5 with TRBJ2-7; a possible D gene is TRBD1 (6 bases). The CDR3 totals 14 residues. The V and J ends lost 0 bases and 2 bases respectively, with 9 bases between them. CDR1 SGHKS and CDR2 YYEKEE come from the germline V gene (reference sequence). In DNA form, the CDR3 reads TGTGCCAGCAGCTTGGTGGGGGCTACCTACGAGCAGTACTTC. Translation gives CASSLVGATYEQYF.

This clonotype was seen a few times. V gene TRBV7-2 combines with J gene TRBJ2-3; D unclear. Germline V lookup: CDR1 SGHTA, CDR2 FQGNSA. Deletions cut 7 bases from V and 4 bases from J, with 9 bases between. There are 12 residues in the CDR3. CDR3 protein: CASNPWADTQYF. The CDR3 coding sequence is TGTGCCAGCAACCCTTGGGCAGATACGCAGTATTTT.

J is TRBJ2-1 and V is TRBV7-9; 11 bases align to TRBD2. This CDR3 has 14 residues. Germline CDR1 SEHNR, CDR2 FQNEAQ (reference sequence). The trim removed 4 bases at V and 8 bases at J, leaving 4 bases unmatched. The CDR3 region is CASSSSGRRYEQFF. The DNA for the CDR3 is TGTGCCAGCAGCTCTAGCGGGAGGAGGTATGAGCAGTTCTTC.

At least ten counts were recorded for this clonotype. J is TRBJ2-1 and V is TRBV5-1; D is tentatively TRBD1 or TRBD2 (5 bases each). V lost 5 bases and J 6 bases, leaving 15 bases between the germline ends. The CDR3 spans 14 residues. Germline V gives CDR1 SGHRS, CDR2 YFSETQ. CDR3 bases: TGCGCCAGCAGACTGTCCGGGGCCGCCAATGAGCAGTTCTTC. Its translation is CASRLSGAANEQFF. The variable domain in full, completed from reference TRBV5-1 and TRBJ2-1, reads KAGVTQTPRYLIKTRGQQVTLSCSPISGHRSVSWYQQTPGQGLQFLFEYFSETQRNKGNFPGRFSGRQFSNSRSEMNVSTLELGDSALYLCASRLSGAANEQFFGPGTRLTVL.

This clonotype was picked up many times. The V and J genes are TRBV15 and TRBJ2-3; D is possibly TRBD2 (7 bases). Germline CDR1 reads LNHNV; CDR2 reads YYDKDF (reference sequence). Trimming took 1 base from V and 3 from J, leaving 14 bases between them. There are 16 residues in the CDR3. In DNA, the CDR3 is TGTGCCACCAGCAGAGGATTGAGGGGGGGAACAGATACGCAGTATTTT. It translates to CATSRGLRGGTDTQYF.

Regarding this clonotype: Germline and junction disagree at one end, which may indicate a read error. The chain combines TRBV10-3 with TRBJ2-1; D might be TRBD2 (5 bases). Germline CDR1 and CDR2: ENHRY and SYGVKD. There are 12 residues in the CDR3. In DNA, the CDR3 is TGTGCCATCAGTGCTAGCAGCAATGAGGAGTTCTTC. Translation gives CAISASSNEEFF.

In this sample, this clonotype turned up many times. The chain links TRBV7-2 to TRBJ2-7; D remains ambiguous. Germline CDR1 reads SGHTA; CDR2 reads FQGNSA. The V end was cut by 1 base, the J end by 6 bases, with 7 bases between. CDR3 size: 12 residues. The CDR3 DNA reads as TGTGCCAGCAGCTTAGTTCCTCTCGAGCAGTACTTC. It is translated as CASSLVPLEQYF. The whole variable domain, filled in from reference TRBV7-2 and TRBJ2-7, reads GAGVSQSPSNKVTEKGKDVELRCDPISGHTALYWYRQSLGQGLEFLIYFQGNSAPDKSGLPSDRFSAERTGGSVSTLTIQRTQQEDSAVYLCASSLVPLEQYFGPGTRLTVT.

The chain joins TRBV19 to TRBJ1-5, with D hard to call. CDR3 length: 15 residues. V was cut by 5 bases and J by 7 bases, with 18 bases left in between. Germline-derived CDR1 and CDR2 are LNHDA and SQIVND (reference sequence). CDR3 DNA sequence: TGTGCCAGTAGTCCCGTTCCCCCGGAACGGCAGCCCCAGCATTTT. It encodes CASSPVPPERQPQHF.

This clonotype occurred a few times. This sequence joins TRBV29-1 and TRBJ2-2; 10 bases match TRBD2. Trimming cost V 4 bases and J 5 bases; bases outside gene matches: 22. Germline loops: CDR1 SQVTM, CDR2 ANQGSEA. The CDR3 length is 20 residues. In DNA form, the CDR3 reads TGCAGCGTTGTTGGGTTCGATGCGGGACCTAGCGGGAGTGGGACCGGGGAGCTGTTTTTT. Translated: CSVVGFDAGPSGSGTGELFF.

This clonotype was observed many times. This rearrangement joins TRBV20-1 to TRBJ2-1; D may be TRBD2 (6 bases). CDR1 is DFQATT and CDR2 is SNEGSKA in the germline V gene (reference sequence). V shed 6 bases and J shed 2 bases, with 23 bases lying between them. The CDR3 runs to 17 residues. CDR3 coding DNA: TGCAGTGCCAACCCTGCCTCCGGGACTGAGACCTACAATGAGCAGTTCTTC. This codes for CSANPASGTETYNEQFF.

The J gene is TRBJ2-7, the V gene TRBV4-1; possibly TRBD1 for D (6 bases). V was shortened by 1 base and J by 2 bases, with 18 bases between the two germline ends. Germline V lookup: CDR1 MGHRA, CDR2 YSYEKL. This CDR3 has 17 amino acids. This CDR3 is CASSQGGGGGPPYEQYF. DNA for the CDR3: TGCGCCAGCAGCCAAGGGGGTGGGGGCGGGCCCCCCTACGAGCAGTACTTC.

The chain carries TRBV6-5 and TRBJ2-3, with D maybe TRBD1 (6 bases). Looked up from germline, CDR1 is MNHEY and CDR2 is SVGAGI. CDR3 length: 15 residues. V was cut by 3 bases and J by 1 base, with 11 bases left in between. CDR3 nucleotide sequence: TGTGCCAGCAGTTATTGGGGGACACGCACAGATACGCAGTATTTT. Its translation: CASSYWGTRTDTQYF.

The rearrangement joins TRBV12-3 or TRBV12-4 to TRBJ2-5; D remains ambiguous. The CDR3 runs 13 residues. V lost 3 bases, J lost 2 bases, and 7 bases lay in between. The CDR3 loop is CASSFGPQETQYF. CDR3 nucleotides: TGTGCCAGCAGTTTCGGGCCTCAAGAGACCCAGTACTTC.

In the case of this clonotype: A much larger clone differs by one base, so this may be a read error. V gene TRBV29-1 combines with J gene TRBJ2-2; D perhaps matches TRBD2 (6 bases). The CDR3 sequence is 13 residues long. The V gene's germline CDR1 is SQVTM and CDR2 ANQGSEA. The CDR3 is CSVTRANTGELYF. The CDR3 nucleotides read TGCAGCGTGACTAGAGCGAACACCGGGGAGCTGTATTTT.

The chain joins TRBV12-3 or TRBV12-4 to TRBJ2-1; 8 bases line up with TRBD2. V shed 8 bases and J 4 bases; nucleotides not matched to a gene: 10. This CDR3 has 15 residues. This CDR3 reads CASSAASGYYNEQFF. The CDR3 DNA reads as TGTGCCAGCTCAGCGGCTAGCGGGTATTACAATGAGCAGTTCTTC.

As regards this clonotype: A much bigger clone sits one base away, suggesting this may be a read error. The chain has TRBV29-1 and TRBJ2-1; 12 bases align to TRBD2. The CDR3 covers 14 residues. Trimming took 4 bases from V and 10 from J; bases not matched to a gene: 8. The germline V gene encodes CDR1 SQVTM and CDR2 ANQGSEA. CDR3 in amino acids: CSVGGLAGPTEQFF. The DNA for the CDR3 is TGCAGCGTTGGCGGACTAGCGGGACCCACCGAGCAGTTCTTC.